The rows below give T cell receptor beta chains drawn from one sample of a study of control samples from healthy donors and cancer patients. Profiled with immunoSEQ multiplex PCR; TCRdb holds only in-frame clones, not every one. This sample has approximately 190,000 clones, with 91% found just once. Sequenced: blood. The receptor set was obtained from a man under 40 in good health. Both conserved end residues are part of each CDR3. D genes are given only for firm matches. Clone size is not always given. Where it is, it says once, few, many or a class for expanded clones.

>NA|NA|TRBJ2-7|TRBV5-1
CASSSITPHSYEQYF
TGCGCCAGCAGCTCAATAACCCCGCACTCCTACGAGCAGTACTTC
>NA|NA|TRBJ2-7|TRBV30
CAWSGGVSSSYEQYF
TGTGCCTGGAGTGGAGGAGTCAGCTCCTCCTACGAGCAGTACTTC
>NA|NA|TRBJ1-3|TRBV12-3/TRBV12-4
CASSRDRGNTIYF
TGTGCCAGCAGTAGGGATCGTGGAAACACCATATATTTT
>NA|NA|TRBJ1-2|TRBV19
CATRGGSIDGYTF
TGTGCAACCCGCGGGGGCTCTATCGATGGCTACACCTTC
>TRBD1|NA|TRBJ1-1|TRBV19
CASSIRDRGAEAFF
TGTGCCAGTAGTATCCGCGACAGGGGCGCTGAAGCTTTCTTT
>NA|NA|TRBJ1-5|TRBV5-8
CASSFKGSGSNQPQHF
TGTGCCAGCAGCTTTAAAGGGTCCGGGAGCAATCAGCCCCAGCATTTT
>NA|NA|TRBJ1-4|TRBV24-1
CATSDPQQGAREKLFF
TGTGCCACCAGTGATCCTCAGCAGGGTGCGAGAGAAAAACTGTTTTTT
>TRBD2|NA|TRBJ2-3|TRBV10-3
CAISERTSGTTDTQYF
TGTGCCATCAGTGAAAGGACTAGCGGAACCACAGATACGCAGTATTTT
>TRBD2|NA|TRBJ2-3|TRBV9
CASSVKGGGASVRTDTQYF
TGTGCCAGCAGCGTAAAAGGCGGGGGGGCCTCGGTAAGAACAGATACGCAGTATTTT
>NA|NA|TRBJ1-6|TRBV5-8
CASSLGHNSPLHF
TGTGCCAGCAGCCTCGGTCACAATTCACCCCTCCACTTT
>NA|NA|TRBJ1-5|TRBV7-9
CASSRDTLNEGNQPQHF
TGTGCCAGCTCACGGGACACACTAAACGAAGGCAATCAGCCCCAGCATTTT
>NA|NA|TRBJ1-1|TRBV21-1
CASSKALDTEAFF
TGTGCCAGCAGCAAAGCACTCGACACTGAAGCTTTCTTT
>TRBD1|NA|TRBJ2-7|TRBV6-5
CASSYSLTGEAEQYF
TGTGCCAGCAGTTACTCGTTGACAGGGGAGGCCGAGCAGTACTTC
>NA|NA|TRBJ1-2|TRBV2
CASSDETAYGYTF
TGTGCCAGCAGTGATGAGACAGCCTATGGCTACACCTTC
>NA|NA|TRBJ1-5|TRBV4-1
CASSQAAAGFGNQPQHF
TGCGCCAGCAGCCAAGCTGCGGCAGGGTTTGGCAATCAGCCCCAGCATTTT
>NA|NA|TRBJ2-2|TRBV5-1
CASSGVGTGELFF
TGCGCCAGCAGTGGGGTCGGCACCGGGGAGCTGTTTTTT
>TRBD1|NA|TRBJ1-4|TRBV5-1
CASSLGQVNEKLFF
TGCGCCAGCAGCTTAGGACAGGTTAACGAAAAACTGTTTTTT
>NA|NA|TRBJ2-2|TRBV7-9
CASRASYGTGELFF
TGTGCCAGCAGAGCTTCCTATGGAACCGGGGAGCTGTTTTTT
>NA|NA|TRBJ2-3|TRBV18
CASSPGGADFSTDTQYF
TGTGCCAGCTCACCAGGCGGGGCAGACTTTAGCACAGATACGCAGTATTTT
>NA|NA|TRBJ1-1|TRBV4-1
CASAAAGLVRAAEAFF
TGCGCCAGCGCGGCAGCGGGTCTAGTCAGGGCGGCTGAAGCTTTCTTT
>NA|few|TRBJ1-3|TRBV30
CAWRLPGNTIYF
TGTGCCTGGAGACTACCTGGAAACACCATATATTTT
>NA|NA|TRBJ2-2|TRBV30
CAWSPRGFGELFF
TGTGCCTGGAGTCCCAGGGGATTCGGGGAGCTGTTTTTT
>TRBD2|NA|TRBJ2-7|TRBV5-4
CASSVRLAGVYEQYF
TGTGCCAGCAGCGTACGACTAGCGGGCGTATACGAGCAGTACTTC
>NA|NA|TRBJ2-3|TRBV7-3
CASSLNFGSSTDTQYF
TGTGCCAGCAGCTTAAACTTTGGCTCCAGCACAGATACGCAGTATTTT
>NA|NA|TRBJ1-1|TRBV27
CASSLSQGVNTEAFF
TGTGCCAGCAGTTTATCTCAGGGCGTGAACACTGAAGCTTTCTTT
>NA|many|TRBJ1-4|TRBV6-5
CASGAGRVGEKLFF
TGTGCCAGCGGAGCGGGTAGGGTAGGTGAAAAACTGTTTTTT
>NA|NA|TRBJ1-5|TRBV7-8
CASSPEENGLINQPQHF
TGTGCCAGCAGCCCCGAGGAGAATGGCCTAATTAATCAGCCCCAGCATTTT
>TRBD1|NA|TRBJ1-6|TRBV2
CASRGQGISYNSPLHF
TGTGCCAGCAGGGGACAGGGGATATCCTATAATTCACCCCTCCACTTT
>TRBD1|NA|TRBJ2-7|TRBV4-2
CASSQEPSGGGYEQYF
TGTGCCAGCAGCCAAGAACCGTCAGGGGGCGGGTACGAGCAGTACTTC
>NA|NA|TRBJ1-4|TRBV12-5
CASGLAPANEKLFF
TGTGCTAGTGGTTTGGCGCCCGCTAATGAAAAACTGTTTTTT
>NA|few|TRBJ2-7|TRBV19
CASSIDGYEQYF
TGTGCCAGTAGTATAGATGGCTACGAGCAGTACTTC
>NA|NA|TRBJ1-1|TRBV7-8
CASSLMRPGNTEAFF
TGTGCCAGCAGCTTAATGAGGCCGGGGAACACTGAAGCTTTCTTT
>NA|NA|TRBJ2-1|TRBV10-3
CAISGEYNEQFF
TGTGCCATCAGTGGAGAGTACAATGAGCAGTTCTTC
>NA|NA|TRBJ2-2|TRBV20-1
CSVLTPELFF
TGCAGTGTTCTGACTCCGGAGCTGTTTTTT
>NA|once|TRBJ1-3|TRBV6-1
CASSGLHGASGNTIYF
TGTGCCAGCAGTGGCCTACACGGGGCAAGTGGAAACACCATATATTTT
>NA|NA|TRBJ2-3|TRBV7-3
CASSLMATDTQYF
TGTGCCAGCAGCTTAATGGCCACAGATACGCAGTATTTT
>TRBD2|NA|TRBJ2-7|TRBV6-5
CASSRTGAGGDEQYF
TGTGCCAGCAGCAGAACTGGAGCGGGGGGAGATGAGCAGTACTTC
>NA|NA|TRBJ2-3|TRBV6-2/TRBV6-3
CASSLQGRSDTQYF
TGTGCCAGCAGTTTACAGGGACGGTCAGATACGCAGTATTTT
>TRBD1|NA|TRBJ2-1|TRBV12-5
CASGLGQGAFGYNEQFF
TGTGCTAGTGGTTTGGGACAGGGGGCCTTCGGCTACAATGAGCAGTTCTTC
>TRBD1|NA|TRBJ1-3|TRBV6-6
CASSRQGLSGNTIYF
TGTGCCAGCAGCCGACAGGGGCTCTCTGGAAACACCATATATTTT
>NA|NA|TRBJ2-6|TRBV19
CASSKISGANVLTF
TGTGCCAGTAGTAAGATCTCTGGGGCCAACGTCCTGACTTTC
>TRBD1|NA|TRBJ1-6|TRBV6-5
CASSYFGQGSSPLHF
TGTGCCAGCAGTTACTTCGGACAGGGTAGTTCACCCCTCCACTTT
>NA|NA|TRBJ2-1|TRBV11-2
CASSPGARMNEQFF
TGTGCCAGCAGCCCAGGGGCCAGAATGAATGAGCAGTTCTTC
>NA|NA|TRBJ2-2|TRBV5-1
CASRRGGDTGELFF
TGCGCCAGCAGGCGTGGGGGTGACACCGGGGAGCTGTTTTTT
>NA|NA|TRBJ2-1|TRBV12-5
CASGLGQGGNEQFF
TGTGCTAGTGGTTTGGGCCAGGGGGGCAATGAGCAGTTCTTC
>NA|NA|TRBJ2-3|TRBV6-6
CASTLTSSTDTQYF
TGTGCCAGCACCTTGACCTCTAGCACAGATACGCAGTATTTT
>TRBD2|once|TRBJ2-3|TRBV7-3
CASSLTQTSGTDTQYF
TGTGCCAGCAGCTTAACCCAGACTAGCGGCACAGATACGCAGTATTTT
>TRBD1|few|TRBJ1-1|TRBV10-3
CAISESQGAYTEAFF
TGTGCCATCAGTGAGTCACAGGGGGCCTACACTGAAGCTTTCTTT
>TRBD2|NA|TRBJ2-1|TRBV6-6
CASSLAGETYNEQFF
TGTGCCAGCAGCTTAGCGGGGGAGACCTACAATGAGCAGTTCTTC
>TRBD1|once|TRBJ1-6|TRBV2
CASRVRQGTNSPLHF
TGTGCCAGCAGAGTCAGACAGGGGACAAATTCACCCCTCCACTTT
>NA|NA|TRBJ2-3|TRBV7-8
CASSLEVRKADTQYF
TGTGCCAGCAGCTTAGAGGTGAGGAAGGCAGATACGCAGTATTTT
>TRBD1|NA|TRBJ1-5|TRBV18
CASSPGQGAIQPQHF
TGTGCCAGCTCACCAGGACAGGGGGCGATTCAGCCCCAGCATTTT
>TRBD1|NA|TRBJ2-2|TRBV9
CASGQDRVITGELFF
TGTGCCAGCGGACAGGACAGGGTGATAACCGGGGAGCTGTTTTTT
>TRBD1|NA|TRBJ2-1|TRBV2
CASASGTGWVQFF
TGTGCCAGCGCATCCGGGACAGGGTGGGTGCAGTTCTTC